This is a list of T cell receptor beta chains from one sample in a study of beta chain features in type 1 diabetes. Sequencing used immunoSEQ multiplex PCR; TCRdb keeps in-frame clones, though not all of them. The sample holds about 900,000 clones, roughly 16% seen once. Material for sequencing was naive CD4+ T cells from blood. The receptors derive from a woman aged 18 to 35 in good health. The CDR3 runs from the conserved cysteine through the conserved F or W.

v_gene	j_gene	CDR3aa
TRBV7-2	TRBJ2-1	CASSLPLAGPKNNEQFF
TRBV19	TRBJ2-1	CASSIREEQFF
TRBV2	TRBJ2-7	CASSGRPQGQRQYF
TRBV25-1	TRBJ2-1	CASSEPGLLNEQFF
TRBV4-2	TRBJ2-3	CASSQESPDRGTQYF
TRBV29-1	TRBJ2-5	CSVKKEETQYF
TRBV5-1	TRBJ2-5	CASSLQGPQETQYF
TRBV7-9	TRBJ1-3	CASSANGNTIYF
TRBV10-3	TRBJ2-3	CAISEAGGRVTDTQYF
TRBV7-9	TRBJ1-1	CASKGQGMVVNTEAFF
TRBV7-9	TRBJ1-2	CASSFQGGYGYTF
TRBV7-2	TRBJ2-5	CASSLVGSGRSGWETQYF
TRBV5-1	TRBJ2-2	CASSGLAGASNTGELFF
TRBV10-3	TRBJ2-7	CASRPGQGAYEQYF
TRBV27	TRBJ2-5	CASSLGRKETQYF
TRBV11-2	TRBJ2-5	CASSPRPGGTQYF
TRBV5-1	TRBJ2-4	CASSQGQGANIQYF
TRBV12-5	TRBJ2-2	CASAKSGTGELFF
TRBV20-1	TRBJ2-3	CSVLSTYAYF
TRBV7-9	TRBJ2-5	CASSLAMGRGETQYF
TRBV5-1	TRBJ2-7	CASSPGWVRSYEQYF
TRBV9	TRBJ2-2	CASSVEGLSGELFF
TRBV11-2	TRBJ2-2	CASSLGQWGQGNTGELFF
TRBV9	TRBJ2-3	CASSVAGGSTDTQYF
TRBV4-3	TRBJ2-2	CASSQDMGGELFF
TRBV25-1	TRBJ2-1	CASSEFGGTVSKNEQFF
TRBV7-2	TRBJ2-3	CASSAAGAGAGTDTQYF
TRBV5-1	TRBJ2-1	CASSLAPGRSYNEQFF
TRBV20-1	TRBJ2-1	CSAGSTPEQFF